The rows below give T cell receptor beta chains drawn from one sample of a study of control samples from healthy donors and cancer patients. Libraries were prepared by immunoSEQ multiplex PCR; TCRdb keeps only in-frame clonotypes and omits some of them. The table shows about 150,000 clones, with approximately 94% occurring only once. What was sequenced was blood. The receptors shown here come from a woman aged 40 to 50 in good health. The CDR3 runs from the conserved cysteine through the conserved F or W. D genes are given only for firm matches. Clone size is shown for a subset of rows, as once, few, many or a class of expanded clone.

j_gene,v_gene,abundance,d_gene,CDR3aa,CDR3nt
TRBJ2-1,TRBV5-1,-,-,CASSLAGNEQFF,TGCGCCAGCAGCTTGGCGGGCAATGAGCAGTTCTTC
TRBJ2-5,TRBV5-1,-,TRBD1,CASSWGTGGQETQYF,TGCGCCAGCAGCTGGGGGACAGGGGGTCAAGAGACCCAGTACTTC
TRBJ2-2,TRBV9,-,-,CASSPSSRSNTGELFF,TGTGCCAGCAGCCCAAGTAGCAGATCTAACACCGGGGAGCTGTTTTTT
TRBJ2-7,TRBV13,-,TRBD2,CASSLDGGIYEQYF,TGTGCCAGCAGCTTAGACGGGGGGATCTACGAGCAGTACTTC
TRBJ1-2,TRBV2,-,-,CASSLGAGRGYGYTF,TGTGCCAGCAGCTTAGGGGCAGGGAGGGGATATGGCTACACCTTC
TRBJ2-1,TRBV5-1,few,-,CASSLAKLGLYNEQFF,TGCGCCAGCAGCTTGGCGAAATTAGGCCTCTACAATGAGCAGTTCTTC
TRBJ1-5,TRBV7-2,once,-,CASSLDTGRPNQPQHF,TGTGCCAGCAGCTTAGACACGGGTCGTCCCAATCAGCCCCAGCATTTT
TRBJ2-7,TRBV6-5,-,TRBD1,CASKGTGTYEQYF,TGTGCCAGCAAAGGGACAGGGACCTACGAGCAGTACTTC
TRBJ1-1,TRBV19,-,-,CASMGRATEAFF,TGTGCCAGTATGGGCAGGGCCACTGAAGCTTTCTTT
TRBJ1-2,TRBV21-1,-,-,CATRQDSNYGYTF,TGTGCCACCAGACAGGATTCTAACTATGGCTACACCTTC
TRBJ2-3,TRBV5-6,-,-,CASSLIGDSTDTQYF,TGTGCCAGCAGCCTCATAGGGGATAGCACAGATACGCAGTATTTT
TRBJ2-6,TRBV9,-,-,CASSRRELKSGANVLTF,TGTGCCAGCAGTCGCCGGGAACTAAAAAGCGGGGCCAACGTCCTGACTTTC
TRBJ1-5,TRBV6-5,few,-,CASIKESNQPQHF,TGTGCCAGCATAAAGGAGAGCAATCAGCCCCAGCATTTT
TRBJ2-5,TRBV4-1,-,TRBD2,CASSQEGSGAGTQYF,TGCGCCAGCAGCCAAGAAGGTAGCGGGGCGGGGACCCAGTACTTC